The T cell receptor (beta chain) under discussion was sequenced for a study of cytomegalovirus exposure and HLA in healthy donors. PCR primers comprised 60 Vbeta and 13 Jbeta primers. The data were produced by immunoSEQ multiplex PCR, yet TCRdb's version contains in-frame clones alone and is incomplete. Of 150,000 to 200,000 clones listed, approximately 59% are singletons. This sequence was found in a man in his forties or fifties in good health and CMV-seronegative. Sequencing input: PBMCs.

The DNA for the CDR3 is TGTGCCAGCAGTTCTCTATACAGGGGGGAGACTGAAGCTTTCTTT. Translating it yields CASSSLYRGETEAFF. The chain carries TRBV28 and TRBJ1-1; 8 bases map to TRBD1. This CDR3 spans 15 amino acids. Germline values: CDR1 MDHEN, CDR2 SYDVKM. Trimming took 4 bases from V and 5 from J; bases not matched to a gene: 9.